The T cell receptor beta chain described here comes from a study of CD8+ T cells in alopecia areata. The treatment: oral pan-JAK inhibitor, 5-10 mg twice daily. Only a few counts were recorded for this clone. cDNA serving as the sequencing template came from extracted, reverse transcribed RNA. Method: immunoSEQ multiplex PCR; TCRdb's copy keeps in-frame clones and lacks some. The sample includes roughly 210,000 clones, less than 50% seen only once; the top ten take over 2.5%. This receptor was identified in a human donor with alopecia areata. Sequencing used CD4+ T cells sorted from blood, obtained at approximately week 39, from a patient treated with tofacitinib.

The CDR3 coding sequence is TGCGCCAGCAGCTCCGGGACAGGGTTCTCTGGGGCCAACGTCCTGACTTTC. Encoded protein: CASSSGTGFSGANVLTF. The rearrangement uses TRBV5-1 and TRBJ2-6, with 9 bases that match TRBD1. Germline V CDR1 and CDR2: SGHRS, YFSETQ. Germline trimming cut 3 bases from V and 0 bases from J; bases unmatched to any gene: 4. The CDR3 totals 17 residues.